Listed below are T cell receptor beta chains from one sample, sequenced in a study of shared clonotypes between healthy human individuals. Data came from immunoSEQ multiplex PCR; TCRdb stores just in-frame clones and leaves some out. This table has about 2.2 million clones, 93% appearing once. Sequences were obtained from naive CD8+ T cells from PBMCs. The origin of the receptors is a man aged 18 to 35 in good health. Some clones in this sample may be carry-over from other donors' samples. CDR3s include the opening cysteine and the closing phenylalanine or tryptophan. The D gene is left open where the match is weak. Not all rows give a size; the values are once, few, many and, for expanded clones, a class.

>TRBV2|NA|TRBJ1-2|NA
CASSEFPSAPPHGYTF
TGTGCCAGCAGTGAATTCCCCTCCGCCCCCCCCCATGGCTACACCTTC
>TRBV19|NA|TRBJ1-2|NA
CASHRTDRYYGYTF
TGTGCCAGCCATAGAACTGACAGATACTATGGCTACACCTTC
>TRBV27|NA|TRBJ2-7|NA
CASSSQTDGAYEQYF
TGTGCCAGCAGTTCACAAACTGATGGAGCCTACGAGCAGTACTTC
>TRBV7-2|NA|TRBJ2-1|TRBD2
CASSLARRLAYEQFF
TGTGCCAGCAGCTTAGCGCGAAGACTAGCCTATGAGCAGTTCTTC
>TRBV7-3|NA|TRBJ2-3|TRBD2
CASSSGTSKTDTQYF
TGTGCCAGCAGCTCCGGGACTAGTAAAACGGATACGCAGTATTTT
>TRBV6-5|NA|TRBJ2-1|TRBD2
CASSYDSGRAYEQFF
TGTGCCAGCAGTTACGATAGCGGGAGGGCCTATGAGCAGTTCTTC
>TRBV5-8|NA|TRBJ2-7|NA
CASSREGALSYEQYF
TGTGCCAGCAGCCGAGAAGGGGCCCTCTCCTACGAGCAGTACTTC
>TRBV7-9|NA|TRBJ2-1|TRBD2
CASSFGLAEGNEQFF
TGTGCCAGCAGCTTCGGACTAGCGGAAGGAAATGAGCAGTTCTTC
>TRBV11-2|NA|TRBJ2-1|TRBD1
CASSLDLQGTPYNEQFF
TGTGCCAGCAGCTTAGATCTACAGGGGACCCCCTACAATGAGCAGTTCTTC
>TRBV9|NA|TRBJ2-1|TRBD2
CASSVGASGRGEQFF
TGTGCCAGCAGCGTAGGGGCTAGCGGGAGGGGTGAGCAGTTCTTC
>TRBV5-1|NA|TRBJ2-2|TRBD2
CASSLQGLWVGGELFF
TGCGCCAGCAGTCTCCAGGGACTATGGGTTGGCGGGGAGCTGTTTTTT
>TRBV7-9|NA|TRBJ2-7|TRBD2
CASSLEGELGTSGFEQYF
TGTGCCAGCAGCTTAGAAGGAGAGCTCGGGACTAGCGGTTTCGAGCAGTACTTC
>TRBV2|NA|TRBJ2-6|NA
CASEEDLSVTGANVLTF
TGTGCCAGCGAAGAGGACCTTAGCGTAACTGGGGCCAACGTCCTGACTTTC
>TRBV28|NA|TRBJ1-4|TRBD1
CASRGDSATNEKLFF
TGTGCCAGCAGGGGGGACAGTGCAACTAATGAAAAACTGTTTTTT
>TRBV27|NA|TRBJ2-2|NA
CASRPRVRRESTGELFF
TGTGCCAGCAGGCCCCGCGTGAGGCGGGAAAGCACCGGGGAGCTGTTTTTT
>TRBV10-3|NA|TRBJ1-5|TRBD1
CAISPGQGAGSNQPQHF
TGTGCCATCAGTCCGGGACAGGGCGCGGGAAGCAATCAGCCCCAGCATTTT
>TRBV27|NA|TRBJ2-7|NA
CASSFSQGPLTYEQYF
TGTGCCAGCAGTTTCTCCCAGGGGCCTCTAACCTACGAGCAGTACTTC
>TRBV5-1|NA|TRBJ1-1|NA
CASSGDPTDAEAFF
TGCGCCAGCAGCGGAGACCCTACGGACGCTGAAGCTTTCTTT
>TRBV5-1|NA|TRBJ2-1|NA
CASRSDYGYNEQFF
TGCGCCAGCAGATCGGATTACGGCTACAATGAGCAGTTCTTC
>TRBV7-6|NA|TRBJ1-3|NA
CASSSTTASAGNTIYF
TGTGCCAGCAGCTCAACGACAGCCTCTGCTGGAAACACCATATATTTT
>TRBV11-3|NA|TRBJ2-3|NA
CASSLDSSSTDTQYF
TGTGCCAGCAGCTTAGATAGCTCCAGCACAGATACGCAGTATTTT
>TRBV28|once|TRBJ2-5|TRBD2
CASSFLAGGGIQRTQYF
TGTGCCAGCAGTTTCCTAGCGGGAGGGGGTATCCAGCGGACCCAGTACTTC
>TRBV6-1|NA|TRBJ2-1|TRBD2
CASSLAGGRINEQFF
TGTGCCAGCAGTTTAGCGGGAGGGAGAATCAATGAGCAGTTCTTC
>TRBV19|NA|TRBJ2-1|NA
CASSMFNLPVYNEQFF
TGTGCCAGTAGTATGTTTAACTTACCTGTGTACAATGAGCAGTTCTTC